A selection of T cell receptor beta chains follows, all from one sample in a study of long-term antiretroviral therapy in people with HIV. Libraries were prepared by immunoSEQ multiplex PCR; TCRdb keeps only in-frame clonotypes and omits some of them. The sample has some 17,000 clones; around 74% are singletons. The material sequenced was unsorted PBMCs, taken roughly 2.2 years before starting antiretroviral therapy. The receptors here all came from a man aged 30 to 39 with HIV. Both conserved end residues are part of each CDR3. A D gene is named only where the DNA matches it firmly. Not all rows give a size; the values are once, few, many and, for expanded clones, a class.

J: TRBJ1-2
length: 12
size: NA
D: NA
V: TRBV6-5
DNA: TGTGCCAGTACGGTAGGGGTCTATGGCTACACCTTC
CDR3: CASTVGVYGYTF

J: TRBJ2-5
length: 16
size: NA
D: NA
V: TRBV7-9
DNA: TGTGCCAGCACCGAGGGGGGGGTAGAATTACGGGAGACCCAGTACTTC
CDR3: CASTEGGVELRETQYF

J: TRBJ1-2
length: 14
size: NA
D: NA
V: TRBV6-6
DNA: TGTGCCAGCAGTTTTCCGGCTACCAACTATGGCTACACCTTC
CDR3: CASSFPATNYGYTF

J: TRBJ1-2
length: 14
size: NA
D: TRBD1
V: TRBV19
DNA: TGTGCCAGTAGTATCGCGGAGGGGGCTTGGGGCTACACCTTC
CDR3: CASSIAEGAWGYTF

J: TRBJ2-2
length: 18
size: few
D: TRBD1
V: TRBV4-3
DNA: TGCGCCAGCAGCCAAGATCATGGGGCAGGGGGCGCCACCGGGGAGCTGTTTTTT
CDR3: CASSQDHGAGGATGELFF

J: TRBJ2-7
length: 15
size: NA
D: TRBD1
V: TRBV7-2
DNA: TGTGCCAGCACCCCTCTTGTGACAGGGAGCGAGGAGCAGTACTTC
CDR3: CASTPLVTGSEEQYF

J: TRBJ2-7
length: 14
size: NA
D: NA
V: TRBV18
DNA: TGTGCCAGCTCGGCGAAGGCGCCTTCCTACGAGCAGTACTTC
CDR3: CASSAKAPSYEQYF

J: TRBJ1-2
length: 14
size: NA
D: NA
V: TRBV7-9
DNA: TGTGCCAGCAGCTACGGGGACTCTAACTATGGCTACACCTTC
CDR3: CASSYGDSNYGYTF

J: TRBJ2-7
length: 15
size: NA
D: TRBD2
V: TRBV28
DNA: TGTGCCAGCAGTTTATACGGGGGGGCGCGATACGAGCAGTACTTC
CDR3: CASSLYGGARYEQYF

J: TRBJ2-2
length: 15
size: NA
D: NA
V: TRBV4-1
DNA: TGCGCCAGCAGCCAAGGGGAGAGGTACACCGGGGAGCTGTTTTTT
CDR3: CASSQGERYTGELFF

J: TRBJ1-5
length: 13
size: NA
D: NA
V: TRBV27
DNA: TGTGCCAGCAGCCGCTATAGCAATCAGCCCCAGCATTTT
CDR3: CASSRYSNQPQHF

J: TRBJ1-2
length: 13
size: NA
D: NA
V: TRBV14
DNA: TGTGCCAGCAGCCAAGATTACAGGGTTGGCTACACCTTC
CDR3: CASSQDYRVGYTF

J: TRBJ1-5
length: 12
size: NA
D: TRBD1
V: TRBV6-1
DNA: TGTGCCAGCGGGCAGGGGGATCAGCCCCAGCATTTT
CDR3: CASGQGDQPQHF

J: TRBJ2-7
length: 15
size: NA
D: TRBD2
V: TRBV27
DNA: TGTGCCAGCAGTTTCGCCCAGCGGGGAAACTACGAGCAGTACTTC
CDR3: CASSFAQRGNYEQYF

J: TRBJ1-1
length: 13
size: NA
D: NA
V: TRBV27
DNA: TGTGCCAGCACCCCCGGTCCGAACACTGAAGCTTTCTTT
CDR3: CASTPGPNTEAFF

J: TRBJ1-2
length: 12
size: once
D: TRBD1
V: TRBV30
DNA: TGTGCCTGGACTACAGGGGGTGAGGGCTACACCTTC
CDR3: CAWTTGGEGYTF

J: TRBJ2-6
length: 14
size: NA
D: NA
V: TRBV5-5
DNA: TGTGCCAGCAGCTTTGAGTCTGGGGCCAACGTCCTGACTTTC
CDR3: CASSFESGANVLTF

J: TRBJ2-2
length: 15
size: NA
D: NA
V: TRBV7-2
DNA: TGTGCCAGCAGCCGGGACACCCCGAACACCGGGGAGCTGTTTTTT
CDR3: CASSRDTPNTGELFF

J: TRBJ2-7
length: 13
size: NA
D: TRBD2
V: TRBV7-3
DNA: TGTGCCAGCAGCTTAAGGGAGGGGAGCGAGCAGTACTTC
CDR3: CASSLREGSEQYF

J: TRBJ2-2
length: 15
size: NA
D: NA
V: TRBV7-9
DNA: TGTGCCACCCCTCGGAGTGGGTATGACACCGGGGAGCTGTTTTTT
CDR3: CATPRSGYDTGELFF

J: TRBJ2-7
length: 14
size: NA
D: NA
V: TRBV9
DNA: TGTGCCAGCAGCGTAGTTGCCGGAGGATACGAGCAGTACTTC
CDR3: CASSVVAGGYEQYF

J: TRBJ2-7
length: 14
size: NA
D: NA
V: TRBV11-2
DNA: TGTGCCAGCAGCCTATCACAGGGAACCTACGAGCAGTACTTC
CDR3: CASSLSQGTYEQYF

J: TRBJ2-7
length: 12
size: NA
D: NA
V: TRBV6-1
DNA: TGTGCCAGCAGTGAGTATAGCTACGAGCAGTACTTC
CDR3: CASSEYSYEQYF

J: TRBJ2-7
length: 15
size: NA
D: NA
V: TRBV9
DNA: TGTGCCAGCAGCCAGGGAGCGGGCAGCTCCTACGAGCAGTACTTC
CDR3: CASSQGAGSSYEQYF

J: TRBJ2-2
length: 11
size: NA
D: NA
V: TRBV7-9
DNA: TGTGCCAGCAGCTTAACCGGGGAGCTGTTTTTT
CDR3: CASSLTGELFF

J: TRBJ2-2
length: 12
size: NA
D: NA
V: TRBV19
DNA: TGTGCCAGTAAGACTACCGGCTTGGAGCTGTTTTTT
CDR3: CASKTTGLELFF

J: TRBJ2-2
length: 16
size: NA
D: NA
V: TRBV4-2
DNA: TGTGCCAGCAGCCAAGAGGAGGCCAGGAGCACCGGGGAGCTGTTTTTT
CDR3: CASSQEEARSTGELFF

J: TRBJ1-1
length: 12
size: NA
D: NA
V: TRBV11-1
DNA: TGTGCCAGCAGACCTCAGAACACTGAAGCTTTCTTT
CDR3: CASRPQNTEAFF

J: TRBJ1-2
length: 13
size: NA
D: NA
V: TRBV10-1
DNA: TGCGCCAGCAGTGAAAGCCAGAACTATGGCTACACCTTC
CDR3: CASSESQNYGYTF

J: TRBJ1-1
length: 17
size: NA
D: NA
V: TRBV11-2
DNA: TGTGCCAGCAGCTCCTATCCCTACGACACGATGAACACTGAAGCTTTCTTT
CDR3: CASSSYPYDTMNTEAFF

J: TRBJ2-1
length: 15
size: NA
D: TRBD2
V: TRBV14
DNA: TGTGCCAGCAGCCTTCAGGCGGGGGTTAACAATGAGCAGTTCTTC
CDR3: CASSLQAGVNNEQFF

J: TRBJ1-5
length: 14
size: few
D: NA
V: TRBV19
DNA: TGTGCCAGTAGGTTGGTGGTAGGGAATCAGCCCCAGCATTTT
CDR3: CASRLVVGNQPQHF

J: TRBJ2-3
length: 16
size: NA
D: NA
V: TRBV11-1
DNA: TGTGCCAGCAGCGGAAGCCGGGACGGGGGCACAGATACGCAGTATTTT
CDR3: CASSGSRDGGTDTQYF

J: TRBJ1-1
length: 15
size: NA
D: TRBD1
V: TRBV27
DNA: TGTGCCAGCAGTTTTATTCAGGGGGCGCACACTGAAGCTTTCTTT
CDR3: CASSFIQGAHTEAFF

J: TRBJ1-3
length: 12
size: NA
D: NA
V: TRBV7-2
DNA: TGTGCCAGCAGCTTAGGGGGAAACACCATATATTTT
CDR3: CASSLGGNTIYF

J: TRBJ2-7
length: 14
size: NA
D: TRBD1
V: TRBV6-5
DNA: TGTGCCAGCAGTTCCGGGACAGGGAGGTACGAGCAGTACTTC
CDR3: CASSSGTGRYEQYF

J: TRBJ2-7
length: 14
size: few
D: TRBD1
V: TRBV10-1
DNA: TGCGCCAGCAGCGGACAGGGGGCGGGGGCCGAGCAGTACTTC
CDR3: CASSGQGAGAEQYF

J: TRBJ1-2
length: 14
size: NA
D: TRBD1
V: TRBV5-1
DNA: TGCGCCAGCAGCTTGGGACAGGGGCCGAATGGCTACACCTTC
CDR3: CASSLGQGPNGYTF

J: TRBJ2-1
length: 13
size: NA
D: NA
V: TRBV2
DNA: TGTGCCAGCAGCCCCGACCAGACCGCGGAGCAGTTCTTC
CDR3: CASSPDQTAEQFF

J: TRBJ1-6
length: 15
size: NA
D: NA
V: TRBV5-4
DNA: TGTGCCAGCAGCTTCCCGGGGGCGGAGGATTCACCCCTCCACTTT
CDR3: CASSFPGAEDSPLHF

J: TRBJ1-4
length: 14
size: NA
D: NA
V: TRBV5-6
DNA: TGTGCCAGCAGCTTGAGTTGGGGATATGAAAAACTGTTTTTT
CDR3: CASSLSWGYEKLFF

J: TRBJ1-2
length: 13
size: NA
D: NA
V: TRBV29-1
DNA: TGCAGCGTTGAAACTGGTTTTGACTATGGCTACACCTTC
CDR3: CSVETGFDYGYTF

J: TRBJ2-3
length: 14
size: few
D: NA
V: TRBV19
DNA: TGTGCCAGTAGTCCCCGACAGGACGGTGATACGCAGTATTTT
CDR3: CASSPRQDGDTQYF

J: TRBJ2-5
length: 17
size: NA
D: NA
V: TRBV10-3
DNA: TGTGCCATCAGTGAGTCGATGGGATCAACGTACCAAGAGACCCAGTACTTC
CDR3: CAISESMGSTYQETQYF

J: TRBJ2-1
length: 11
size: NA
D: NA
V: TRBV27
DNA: TGTGCCAGCACCACTTCCAATGAGCAGTTCTTC
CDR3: CASTTSNEQFF

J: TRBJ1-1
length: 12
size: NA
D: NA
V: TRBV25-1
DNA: TGTGCCAGCAGTGCGGTCGGGCGGGAAGCTTTCTTT
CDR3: CASSAVGREAFF

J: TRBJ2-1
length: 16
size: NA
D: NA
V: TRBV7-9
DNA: TGTGCCAGCAGCGGTTCCACAGGGAGCTCCTACAATGAGCAGTTCTTC
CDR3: CASSGSTGSSYNEQFF

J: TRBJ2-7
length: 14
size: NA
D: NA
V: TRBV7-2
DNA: TGTGCCAGCAGCTTAAGAGGGAGGACGGGCGAGCAGTACTTC
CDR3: CASSLRGRTGEQYF